This is a list of T cell receptor beta chains from one sample in a study of shared clonotypes between healthy human individuals. Libraries were prepared by immunoSEQ multiplex PCR; TCRdb keeps only in-frame clonotypes and omits some of them. The sample has roughly 2.1 million clones; about 93% are singletons. Sample: naive CD8+ T cells from PBMCs. The receptors derive from a man in his late teens or twenties in good health. Some clones in this sample may be carry-over from other donors' samples. Each CDR3 is given with its conserved first and last residue. D genes are given only for firm matches.

TRBD1	TRBJ1-5	TRBV27	TGTGCCAGCAGTTCCTATTTTCGACAGGGGGCATGGCAGCCCCAGCATTTT	CASSSYFRQGAWQPQHF
TRBD1	TRBJ2-3	TRBV11-2	TGTGCCAGCAGCAACCTGGGGACAGCTACGCAGTATTTT	CASSNLGTATQYF
NA	TRBJ2-6	TRBV28	TGTGCCAGCAGCCCACGCGACAGCCTCTCTGGGGCCAACGTCCTGACTTTC	CASSPRDSLSGANVLTF
NA	TRBJ2-2	TRBV4-1	TGCGCCAGCAGCGTGCGCCGGGAGCCGAACACCGGGGAGCTGTTTTTT	CASSVRREPNTGELFF
NA	TRBJ2-7	TRBV27	TGTGCCAGCAGCCCCCGGCGGCTAGCTAGCGAGCAGTACTTC	CASSPRRLASEQYF
NA	TRBJ2-6	TRBV29-1	TGCAGCGTTGAAGAATGGCAGGGGGAGGGCTCTGGGGCCAACGTCCTGACTTTC	CSVEEWQGEGSGANVLTF
TRBD1	TRBJ2-1	TRBV11-2	TGTGCCAGCAGCCACCGGGACAGGGGTCTCAATGAGCAGTTCTTC	CASSHRDRGLNEQFF
TRBD2	TRBJ2-1	TRBV7-9	TGTGCCAGCAGCTCTAGCGGGACCGGTAGTAATGAGCAGTTCTTC	CASSSSGTGSNEQFF
TRBD2	TRBJ2-2	TRBV5-1	TGCGCCAGCAGCTTAACAGGAGGAGCGGGAATGGCGGAGCTGTTTTTT	CASSLTGGAGMAELFF
TRBD2	TRBJ2-7	TRBV4-2	TGTGCCAGCAGCCCGGGGACTAGCGGAGCCCCATACGAGCAGTACTTC	CASSPGTSGAPYEQYF
NA	TRBJ2-5	TRBV29-1	TGCAGCGTTAGGGCGAAAGAGACCCAGTACTTC	CSVRAKETQYF
NA	TRBJ2-1	TRBV28	TGTGCCAGCAGTTCGGGGTCGGAGCAGTTCTTC	CASSSGSEQFF
NA	TRBJ2-3	TRBV4-1	TGCGCCAGCAGCCAAGCGTCGCGGGGAGCCACAGATACGCAGTATTTT	CASSQASRGATDTQYF
NA	TRBJ1-5	TRBV5-1	TGCGCCAGCAGCTTGGCTGCCGACAGGTCTCAGCCCCAGCATTTT	CASSLAADRSQPQHF
NA	TRBJ1-1	TRBV7-9	TGTGCCAGCAGCGGAAACACTGAAGCTTTCTTT	CASSGNTEAFF
NA	TRBJ2-1	TRBV29-1	TGCAGCGCTGACTCCTACCCTGACGTCTTGCGGGACTACAATGAGCAGTTCTTC	CSADSYPDVLRDYNEQFF
NA	TRBJ2-5	TRBV30	TGTGCCTGGAGTACGGATTTCGAAGAGACCCAGTACTTC	CAWSTDFEETQYF
TRBD1	TRBJ2-1	TRBV7-9	TGTGCCAGCAGCTCCCCCTCGGCCCGGACAGGGGGTAAGGATGAGCAGTTCTTC	CASSSPSARTGGKDEQFF
NA	TRBJ1-1	TRBV19	TGTGCCAGTAGTATCAAAGGTGACACTGAAGCTTTCTTT	CASSIKGDTEAFF
TRBD1	TRBJ2-1	TRBV10-3	TGTGCCATCAGTGATTCGGGACAGGGGGCTCTAATGCAGTTCTTC	CAISDSGQGALMQFF
NA	TRBJ2-2	TRBV4-2	TGTGCCAGCAGCCAAGAAGCCGGGCCCGGGGAGCTGTTTTTT	CASSQEAGPGELFF
NA	TRBJ1-2	TRBV7-9	TGTGCCAGCACCTGGACAGTTGGGAGCTACACCTTC	CASTWTVGSYTF
TRBD2	TRBJ2-1	TRBV5-1	TGCGCCAGCAGCTCGATAGCGGGCTACAATGAGCAGTTCTTC	CASSSIAGYNEQFF
NA	TRBJ2-2	TRBV7-9	TGTGCCAGCAGCCCCCCACCGACGAACACCGGGGAGCTGTTTTTT	CASSPPPTNTGELFF